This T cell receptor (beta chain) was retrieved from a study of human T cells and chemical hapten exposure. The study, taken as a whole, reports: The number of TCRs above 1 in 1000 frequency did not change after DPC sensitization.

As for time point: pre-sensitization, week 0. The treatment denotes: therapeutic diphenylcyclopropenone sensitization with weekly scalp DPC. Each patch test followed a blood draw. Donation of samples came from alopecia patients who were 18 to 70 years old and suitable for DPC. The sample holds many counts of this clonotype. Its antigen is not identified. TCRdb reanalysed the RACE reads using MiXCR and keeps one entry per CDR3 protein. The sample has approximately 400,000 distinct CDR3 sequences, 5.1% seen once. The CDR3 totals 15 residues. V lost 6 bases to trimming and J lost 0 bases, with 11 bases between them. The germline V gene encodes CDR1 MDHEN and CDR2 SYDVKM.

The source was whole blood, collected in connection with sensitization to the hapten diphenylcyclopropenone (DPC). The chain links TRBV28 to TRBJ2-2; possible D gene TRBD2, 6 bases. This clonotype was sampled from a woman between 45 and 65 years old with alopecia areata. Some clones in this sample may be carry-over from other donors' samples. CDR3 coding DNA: TGTGCCAGCAGGGGGTGGGAGGCGAACACCGGGGAGCTGTTTTTT. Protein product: CASRGWEANTGELFF.